Below are 15 T cell receptor beta chains sequenced from a single sample in a study of shared clonotypes between healthy human individuals. Libraries were prepared by immunoSEQ multiplex PCR; TCRdb keeps only in-frame clonotypes and omits some of them. The profile covers about 1.5 million clones, with approximately 98% appearing a single time and around 0.45% taken by the ten largest. Material for sequencing was naive CD4+ T cells sorted from blood. Subset defined: CD45RA+ positively selected. These receptors all come from a man younger than 40 in good health.

The chain joins TRBV5-1 to TRBJ2-1; TRBD1 matches at 8 bases. CDR1 SGHRS and CDR2 YFSETQ come from the germline V gene. This CDR3 contains 16 residues. Trimming at V came to 0 bases and at J to 4 bases, leaving 6 bases not matched to a gene. DNA for the CDR3: TGCGCCAGCAGCTTGGGGGTGACAGGGGTTTACAATGAGCAGTTCTTC. It translates to CASSLGVTGVYNEQFF.

This chain uses TRBV10-1 with TRBJ2-7, with D possibly TRBD1 on 6 matching bases. Trimming stripped 2 bases from V and 6 bases from J, with 14 bases between. Germline CDR1 reads WNHNN; CDR2 reads SYGVQD (reference sequence). The CDR3 contains 14 residues. The CDR3: CASSEVAGASEQYF. CDR3 bases: TGCGCCAGCAGTGAGGTAGCAGGGGCCAGCGAGCAGTACTTC.

As regards this clone: Different DNA sequences within this sample yield the same CDR3. The J gene is TRBJ2-5, the V gene TRBV4-1; 7 nucleotides align to TRBD1. The CDR3 covers 13 residues. CDR1 is MGHRA and CDR2 is YSYEKL in the germline V gene. Germline trimming cut 1 base from V and 4 bases from J; bases unmatched to any gene: 0. CDR3 sequence reads: CASSQGDRETQYF. DNA of the CDR3: TGCGCCAGCAGCCAAGGGGACAGAGAGACCCAGTACTTC.

The chain has TRBV25-1 and TRBJ1-4; maybe TRBD1 (5 bases). The CDR3 length is 15 residues. Germline V gene lookup returns CDR1 MGHDK and CDR2 SYGVNS. V was pared by 6 bases and J by 0 bases, with 11 bases between. The CDR3 nucleotides are TGTGCCAGCAGAGTGGGGACTGCAACTAATGAAAAACTGTTTTTT. Its protein product is CASRVGTATNEKLFF.

This clone was picked up one time. This rearrangement joins TRBV28 to TRBJ1-2, with a tentative D call TRBD1 (6 bases). The CDR3 consists of 15 residues. Germline values: CDR1 MDHEN, CDR2 SYDVKM. V was pared by 5 bases and J by 0 bases, with 13 bases between. The CDR3 DNA reads TGTGCCAGCAGTGTTGACAGGCGAACTAACTATGGCTACACCTTC. It encodes CASSVDRRTNYGYTF.

The rearrangement uses TRBV29-1 and TRBJ2-3; TRBD1 matches at 7 bases. Germline V gives CDR1 SQVTM, CDR2 ANQGSEA. The CDR3 has 15 residues. Trimming took 7 bases from V and 9 from J; bases not matched to a gene: 19. Here the CDR3 reads CSAIRQGSMVWTQYF. CDR3 DNA: TGCAGCGCTATCAGACAGGGTAGTATGGTGTGGACGCAGTATTTT.

The V and J genes are TRBV10-3 and TRBJ1-2; D is possibly TRBD1 (5 bases). CDR1 ENHRY and CDR2 SYGVKD come from the germline V gene. V gave up 0 bases and J gave up 5 bases, with 13 bases separating them. The CDR3 extends over 15 amino acids. CDR3 bases: TGTGCCATCAGTGAGTCCTCGGGGGAACGGTATGGCTACACCTTC. As protein: CAISESSGERYGYTF.

V and J are TRBV9 and TRBJ2-5; D is possibly TRBD2 (6 bases). Trimming left V 2 bases short and J 7 bases short, with 9 bases between. The germline CDR1 and CDR2 sequences are SGDLS and YYNGEE. The length of the CDR3 is 12 residues. The CDR3 sequence is CASSVGGGTQYF. In nucleotides, the CDR3 is TGTGCCAGCAGCGTGGGGGGAGGGACCCAGTACTTC.

The chain joins TRBV7-6 to TRBJ2-7; D is uncertain. The CDR3 is made up of 15 amino acids. The V end lost 0 bases, the J end lost 5 bases, and 14 bases lay between the germline ends. CDR1 is SGHVS, CDR2 FNYEAQ, per germline. The chain's CDR3 is CASSLAAGPFDEQYF. The DNA for the CDR3 is TGTGCCAGCAGCTTAGCGGCCGGACCCTTTGACGAGCAGTACTTC.

The V gene is TRBV10-3, the J gene TRBJ1-2, with 10 bases identical to TRBD1. Germline trimming cut 3 bases from V and 2 bases from J; bases unmatched to any gene: 3. The germline V gene encodes CDR1 ENHRY and CDR2 SYGVKD. The CDR3 covers 15 residues. This CDR3 reads CAISDLDRGNYGYTF. The DNA for the CDR3 is TGTGCCATCAGTGATTTGGACAGGGGGAACTATGGCTACACCTTC.

This chain uses TRBV27 with TRBJ2-3; D unresolved. CDR1 is MNHEY and CDR2 is SMNVEV in the germline V gene (reference sequence). Trimming pared 6 bases from V and 2 bases from J, leaving 3 bases between. The CDR3 covers 11 residues. The CDR3 DNA sequence: TGTGCCAGCAGATTCACAGATACGCAGTATTTT. Protein: CASRFTDTQYF.

This chain links TRBV5-1 with TRBJ2-5; D assignment may be TRBD1 or TRBD2 (5 bases each). V dropped 4 bases and J dropped 1 base, with 11 bases sitting between them. The CDR3 has 14 residues. From germline, CDR1 is SGHRS and CDR2 YFSETQ. The CDR3: CASSATGAQETQYF. CDR3 bases: TGCGCCAGCAGCGCGACCGGGGCCCAAGAGACCCAGTACTTC. Combining the CDR3 with reference TRBV5-1 and TRBJ2-5 gives the whole variable domain KAGVTQTPRYLIKTRGQQVTLSCSPISGHRSVSWYQQTPGQGLQFLFEYFSETQRNKGNFPGRFSGRQFSNSRSEMNVSTLELGDSALYLCASSATGAQETQYFGPGTRLLVL.

The chain carries TRBV9 and TRBJ2-5; D is undetermined. V lost 2 bases, J lost 5 bases, and 13 bases lay in between. The CDR3 runs 14 residues. Germline assignment: CDR1 SGDLS and CDR2 YYNGEE. CDR3 nucleotide sequence: TGTGCCAGCAGCGTGGCTCAGCAGCCGGAGACCCAGTACTTC. Protein product: CASSVAQQPETQYF.

The chain recombines TRBV1 with TRBJ2-7. TRBV1 is classified as a pseudogene. CDR3 length: 18 residues. CDR3 residues: CTSSQEPGLGRFSNEQYF. CDR3 sequence (DNA): TGCACCAGCAGCCAAGAGCCGGGCTTGGGCAGGTTTAGTAACGAGCAGTACTTC.

The chain uses TRBV7-2 and TRBJ2-1, with D perhaps matching TRBD2 (5 bases). The CDR3 is 12 amino acids. Trimming cost V 4 bases and J 8 bases, with 9 bases left between them. CDR1 and CDR2 (germline): SGHTA, FQGNSA. CDR3 sequence (DNA): TGTGCCAGCAGCTCGAGCGGCGATGAGCAGTTCTTC. This encodes CASSSSGDEQFF.